These 27 T cell receptor beta chains originate from one sample sequenced in a study of T cells in Graves' hyperthyroidism and ophthalmopathy. Amplified TCR beta CDR3 regions came from RNA transcripts. An initial round of RT-PCR targeting the TCR CDR3 relied on the HTBI primer set. TCRdb fed the multiplex PCR reads into MiXCR, producing one record per CDR3 protein. Of roughly 260,000 distinct CDR3 sequences in the sample, 13% to 15% are singletons; the top ten hold roughly 13%. Source material: blood. The origin of the receptors is a woman aged 35 to 49 with Graves' hyperthyroidism that later progressed to Graves' ophthalmopathy.

At least ten counts were recorded for this clonotype. CDR3 DNA sequence: TGTGCCAGCAGTTTTTCGCGGCGGGAGGCCCACCTTTACAATGAGCAGTTCTTC. Its protein is CASSFSRREAHLYNEQFF. The gene calls are TRBV28 and TRBJ2-1, with 8 bases that match TRBD2. Germline CDR1 is MDHEN and CDR2 is SYDVKM. The CDR3 is 18 residues long. The V and J ends lost 3 bases and 4 bases, in that order; junction bases with no gene match: 14.

This clonotype has at least ten counts. The J gene is TRBJ2-1, the V gene TRBV19; TRBD1 is a possible D gene (6 bases). CDR3 length equals 14 residues. The V end lost 6 bases, the J end lost 8 bases, and 17 bases lay between the germline ends. Germline V lookup: CDR1 LNHDA, CDR2 SQIVND (reference sequence). CDR3 residues: CASRTDRGRHEQFF. DNA for the CDR3: TGTGCCAGTAGGACGGACAGAGGGCGGCATGAGCAGTTCTTC.

This clonotype was recorded many times. The chain has TRBV5-8 and TRBJ2-3, with TRBD2 identical over 12 bases. This CDR3 spans 17 amino acids. Germline V gene data show CDR1 as SGHTS and CDR2 as YDEGEE. Germline trimming cut 4 bases from V and 2 bases from J; bases unmatched to any gene: 8. CDR3 residues: CASSTWTSGKSTDTQYF. CDR3 DNA sequence: TGTGCCAGCAGCACTTGGACTAGCGGGAAGTCCACAGATACGCAGTATTTT.

This clonotype was detected many times. This sequence joins TRBV18 and TRBJ2-1; 9 bases line up with TRBD1. The germline CDR1 and CDR2 sequences are KGHSH and LQKENI. With 6 bases clipped from V and 3 bases from J, the junction kept 6 bases outside the gene matches. The CDR3 is made up of 15 amino acids. The CDR3 sequence: CASSLGQGYYNEQFF. CDR3 DNA: TGTGCCAGCTCTTTAGGACAGGGGTACTACAATGAGCAGTTCTTC.

In this sample, this clonotype turned up many times. V and J are TRBV5-1 and TRBJ2-1, with 9 bases fitting TRBD2. Germline V gene data show CDR1 as SGHRS and CDR2 as YFSETQ. V trimming: 4 bases; J trimming: 1 base; junction bases outside the gene matches: 3. The CDR3 contains 15 residues. The CDR3 spells CASSGAGGSYNEQFF. The CDR3 DNA sequence: TGCGCCAGCAGCGGGGCGGGAGGGTCCTACAATGAGCAGTTCTTC.

In this sample, this clonotype turned up many times. This rearrangement joins TRBV20-1 to TRBJ1-2; D possibly corresponds to TRBD1 (6 bases). Trimming cost V 0 bases and J 8 bases, with 13 bases left between them. The germline CDR1 and CDR2 sequences are DFQATT and SNEGSKA (reference sequence). The CDR3 sequence is 13 residues long. CDR3 sequence reads: CSARDGQGKGYTF. The DNA for the CDR3 is TGCAGTGCTAGAGATGGGCAGGGGAAAGGCTACACCTTC.

On this clonotype: This may arise from a read error, as a much more abundant clone is one base away. The V and J genes are TRBV5-6 and TRBJ2-7; 7 bases are a match to TRBD2. CDR3 length: 14 amino acids. The germline V gene encodes CDR1 SGHDT and CDR2 YYEEEE. V gave up 7 bases and J gave up 5 bases; unmatched junction bases: 12. The CDR3 region is CASGIRDYRNEQYF. The CDR3, as DNA: TGTGCCAGCGGCATCCGGGACTACAGAAACGAGCAGTACTTC.

The genes are TRBV6-2 or TRBV6-3 and TRBJ2-3; D is perhaps TRBD1 (6 bases). V shed 5 bases and J shed 2 bases, with 11 bases lying between them. Germline V gene sequence: CDR1 MNHEY, CDR2 SVGEGT. This CDR3 has 14 residues. This CDR3 reads CASSLQGSTDTQYF. The CDR3 DNA reads as TGTGCCAGCAGTCTACAGGGTTCCACAGATACGCAGTATTTT.

There are a few counts of this clonotype. The V gene is TRBV5-1, the J gene TRBJ2-5; TRBD2 aligns across 7 bases. CDR1 and CDR2 from the germline V gene are SGHRS and YFSETQ. With 4 bases clipped from V and 5 bases from J, the junction kept 8 bases outside the gene matches. This CDR3 region has 14 residues. CDR3 region: CASSREALLETQYF. The CDR3 nucleotides are TGCGCCAGCAGCCGGGAGGCCCTGCTGGAGACCCAGTACTTC.

Many counts were recorded for this clonotype. The genes are TRBV12-3 or TRBV12-4 and TRBJ2-5; TRBD1 aligns across 7 bases. This CDR3 is 16 amino acids long. J gave up 3 bases and V 5 bases, and 12 bases lay outside the gene matches. The chain's CDR3 is CASSQNRRQGEETQYF. CDR3 coding DNA: TGTGCCAGCAGTCAAAACCGTAGACAGGGTGAAGAGACCCAGTACTTC.

There are many counts of this clonotype. V gene TRBV29-1 combines with J gene TRBJ1-2; D might be TRBD1 (6 bases). There are 13 residues in the CDR3. Germline CDR1 and CDR2: SQVTM and ANQGSEA. Deletions cut 4 bases from V and 1 base from J, with 10 bases between. CDR3 sequence reads: CSVGGQINYGYTF. CDR3 DNA sequence: TGCAGCGTTGGTGGACAGATTAACTATGGCTACACCTTC.

This clonotype was recorded at least ten times. The chain combines TRBV5-1 with TRBJ1-3; 7 bases are a match to TRBD1. V trimming: 5 bases; J trimming: 0 bases; junction bases outside the gene matches: 5. The CDR3 loop spans 15 amino acids. In germline, CDR1 is SGHRS, CDR2 YFSETQ. The CDR3 region is CASRPGQYSGNTIYF. The CDR3 DNA follows: TGCGCCAGCAGGCCGGGACAGTACTCTGGAAACACCATATATTTT.

Many counts were recorded for this clonotype. The chain has TRBV7-9 and TRBJ1-1; tentatively, D is TRBD1 (5 bases). In germline, CDR1 is SEHNR, CDR2 FQNEAQ (reference sequence). The CDR3 totals 14 residues. V lost 5 bases and J 0 bases, leaving 10 bases between the germline ends. CDR3 DNA: TGTGCCAGCAGCACGGGGACCTTGAACACTGAAGCTTTCTTT. It yields the protein CASSTGTLNTEAFF.

J is TRBJ1-5 and V is TRBV6-2 or TRBV6-3, with D possibly matching TRBD1 (5 bases). Germline CDR1 MNHEY, CDR2 SVGEGT. This CDR3 has 16 residues. With 6 bases removed from V and 7 bases from J, the gap between germline ends came to 22 bases. In nucleotides, the CDR3 is TGTGCCAGCAGCTCGACTCGGGACCGGCCCTCACAGCCCCAGCATTTT. The encoded protein is CASSSTRDRPSQPQHF.

This clonotype was counted many times. The chain joins TRBV2 to TRBJ2-7, with D perhaps matching TRBD1 (6 bases). Trimming stripped 8 bases from V and 3 bases from J, with 14 bases between. The germline gives CDR1 SNHLY, CDR2 FYNNEI. The CDR3 runs 13 residues. CDR3 bases: TGTGCCAGCTGGCAGGGACATAACTACGAGCAGTACTTC. Its protein is CASWQGHNYEQYF.

This clonotype was seen many times. This chain joins TRBV24-1 and TRBJ2-1, with D perhaps being TRBD1 or TRBD2 (5 bases each). The V gene's germline CDR1 is KGHDR and CDR2 SFDVKD. Trimming removed 5 bases at V and 0 bases at J, with 19 bases between. This CDR3 comprises 18 residues. The CDR3 sequence: CATSARPGTDSSYNEQFF. Here the CDR3 DNA reads TGTGCCACCAGTGCTCGTCCGGGGACCGATAGCTCCTACAATGAGCAGTTCTTC.

This chain links TRBV12-3 or TRBV12-4 with TRBJ2-7, with D perhaps assigned TRBD1 or TRBD2 (5 bases each). The CDR3 is made up of 11 amino acids. Trimming shortened V by 6 bases and J by 6 bases, and 9 bases separated the two germline ends. CDR3 bases: TGTGCCAGCAGACGTGGGGGCGAGCAGTACTTC. Translation gives CASRRGGEQYF.

This clonotype was seen many times. The chain joins TRBV4-1 to TRBJ1-2; D is uncertain. This CDR3 has 16 residues. Germline V gives CDR1 MGHRA, CDR2 YSYEKL. Deletions cut 1 base from V and 4 bases from J, with 16 bases between. The CDR3 DNA reads TGCGCCAGCAGCCAAGGACGGACTGGAGTGTCCTATGGCTACACCTTC. Translation gives CASSQGRTGVSYGYTF.

This clonotype occurred many times. One junction end does not reproduce the germline sequence, and a read error may be involved. V gene TRBV6-1 combines with J gene TRBJ2-7; 7 positions agree with TRBD1. Germline V lookup: CDR1 MNHNS, CDR2 SASEGT. This CDR3 is built from 15 residues. This chain's CDR3 is CASREGTAVSYEQYF. The CDR3 DNA reads TGTGCCAGCAGAGAAGGGACAGCGGTCTCCTACGAGCAGTACTTC.

The table lists this clonotype with many counts. CDR3 DNA: TGCAGTGCTAGGGTCCCAGGGGTAGGAGAGCAGTTCTTC. This encodes CSARVPGVGEQFF. The chain recombines TRBV20-1 with TRBJ2-1; D might be TRBD1 (6 bases). The CDR3 consists of 13 residues. V dropped 3 bases and J dropped 10 bases, with 16 bases sitting between them. Germline assignment: CDR1 DFQATT and CDR2 SNEGSKA (reference sequence).

This clonotype was counted many times. CDR3: CASSGQGRNQPQHF. CDR3 DNA: TGTGCCAGCAGCGGACAGGGTCGCAATCAGCCCCAGCATTTT. The chain links TRBV6-1 to TRBJ1-5; 8 nucleotides line up with TRBD1. With V trimmed by 6 bases and J by 2 bases, 3 bases remained unmatched. Germline V gene data show CDR1 as MNHNS and CDR2 as SASEGT. The CDR3 has 14 amino acids.

The gene calls are TRBV12-3 or TRBV12-4 and TRBJ1-2; 7 bases map to TRBD1. The V segment lost 6 bases and the J segment 4 bases; nucleotides outside the gene matches: 11. The CDR3 covers 15 residues. In DNA, the CDR3 is TGTGCCAGCAGCCCGAAGACAGGGTGGCCCTATGGCTACACCTTC. Residues: CASSPKTGWPYGYTF.

This clonotype showed up many times. The J gene is TRBJ2-1, the V gene TRBV20-1; 16 bases line up with TRBD2. The CDR3 extends over 16 amino acids. Germline V gives CDR1 DFQATT, CDR2 SNEGSKA (reference sequence). Trimming at V came to 7 bases and at J to 4 bases, leaving 7 bases not matched to a gene. The CDR3: CSVPGLAGGPYNEQFF. Written as DNA, the CDR3 is TGCAGTGTTCCGGGACTAGCGGGAGGGCCGTACAATGAGCAGTTCTTC.

This clonotype was detected ten times or more. The CDR3 loop reads CASSRSPEGIGNQPQHF. CDR3 coding DNA: TGTGCCAGCAGTAGGTCCCCGGAGGGAATCGGCAATCAGCCCCAGCATTTT. The gene calls are TRBV28 and TRBJ1-5; D ambiguous. With 5 bases removed from V and 2 bases from J, the gap between germline ends came to 19 bases. Germline V gives CDR1 MDHEN, CDR2 SYDVKM. There are 17 residues in the CDR3. Based on the CDR3 plus reference TRBV28 and TRBJ1-5, the full variable domain is DVKVTQSSRYLVKRTGEKVFLECVQDMDHENMFWYRQDPGLGLRLIYFSYDVKMKEKGDIPEGYSVSREKKERFSLILESASTNQTSMYLCASSRSPEGIGNQPQHFGDGTRLSIL.

Many counts were recorded for this clonotype. The chain is built from TRBV3-1 and TRBJ2-5; D ambiguous. The germline V gene encodes CDR1 LGHDT and CDR2 YNNKEL (reference sequence). V lost 3 bases to trimming and J lost 0 bases, with 5 bases between them. This CDR3 has 13 amino acids. The CDR3 DNA is TGTGCCAGCAGCCATCCGGACCAAGAGACCCAGTACTTC. Translation gives CASSHPDQETQYF.

This clonotype occurred a few times. CDR3 sequence reads: CASNALRGQGNTIYF. The CDR3 nucleotides read TGTGCCAGCAACGCCCTGAGGGGGCAGGGAAACACCATATATTTT. The V and J genes are TRBV12-3 or TRBV12-4 and TRBJ1-3, with TRBD1 identical over 7 bases. Germline trimming cut 7 bases from V and 4 bases from J; bases unmatched to any gene: 10. This CDR3 region has 15 residues.

In its sample, this clonotype was seen many times. The chain recombines TRBV13 with TRBJ1-5, with D perhaps TRBD1 (6 bases). Deletions cut 0 bases from V and 0 bases from J, with 9 bases between. CDR3 size: 16 residues. In germline, CDR1 is PRHDT, CDR2 FYEKMQ (reference sequence). CDR3 coding DNA: TGTGCCAGCAGCTTAGGCGGACAGAATAGCAATCAGCCCCAGCATTTT. Translated, it gives CASSLGGQNSNQPQHF.